What follows are 4 T cell receptor beta chains derived from one specimen sequenced in a study of Graves' ophthalmopathy and Graves' hyperthyroidism. Amplification of the TCR beta CDR3 regions used RNA transcripts (as template). RT-PCR was first run with HTBI primers, then multiplex PCR in a second round. TCRdb independently ran MiXCR on the multiplex PCR reads; one entry per CDR3 protein. The sample comprises over 150,000 distinct CDR3 sequences, over 35% of which are singletons, and approximately 6.3% rests with the top ten. Sample: peripheral blood. The receptor source for this set is a woman aged 35 to 49 with Graves' ophthalmopathy.

This clonotype has a count of ten or more. In DNA, the CDR3 is TGTGCCAGCAGCCAAGACGCAGGGCCCTATGGCTACACCTTC. Its protein is CASSQDAGPYGYTF. V and J are TRBV4-2 and TRBJ1-2, with D perhaps TRBD1 (5 bases). The ends were cut back, 0 bases at V and 4 bases at J, with 9 bases in the middle. CDR1 and CDR2 (germline): LGHNA, YNFKEQ. The CDR3 extends over 14 amino acids.

V is TRBV27 and J is TRBJ2-7; D is uncertain. CDR1 is MNHEY, CDR2 SMNVEV, per germline (reference sequence). The CDR3 sequence is 14 residues long. Trimming cost V 3 bases and J 2 bases, with 11 bases left between them. The CDR3 region has the DNA TGTGCCAGCAGTTTCTCTGGGGTAGCCTACGAGCAGTACTTC. It yields the protein CASSFSGVAYEQYF.

The chain couples TRBV15 to TRBJ1-1, with 8 bases aligning to TRBD1. This CDR3 spans 14 amino acids. The ends lost 6 bases at V and 1 base at J; junction bases unmatched: 4. From germline, CDR1 is LNHNV and CDR2 YYDKDF (reference sequence). CDR3 sequence (DNA): TGTGCCACCAGTAGGACAGGGAGGAACACTGAAGCTTTCTTT. Translating it yields CATSRTGRNTEAFF.

Only a few counts were recorded for this clonotype. The chain carries TRBV12-3 or TRBV12-4 and TRBJ1-1; 7 nucleotides match TRBD1. The length of the CDR3 is 13 residues. The V segment lost 4 bases and the J segment 8 bases; nucleotides outside the gene matches: 7. This chain's CDR3 is CASSSTGTDEAFF. CDR3 DNA: TGTGCCAGCAGTTCAACCGGGACAGACGAAGCTTTCTTT.